These 7 T cell receptor beta chains came from one sample sequenced in a study of OX40 agonist ivuxolimab in advanced cancers. The method was immunoSEQ multiplex PCR; TCRdb's version includes in-frame clones alone and lacks a portion of them. The sample lists around 19,000 clones; over 70% were seen once. The source material was CD4+ or CD8+ T cells sorted from blood, sampled in a trial of the OX40 agonist ivuxolimab. The receptors come from an adult with an advanced solid tumor such as melanoma, head and neck, liver or kidney cancer.

The chain carries TRBV6-5 and TRBJ1-2; D may be TRBD1 (6 bases). CDR3 length equals 13 residues. Looked up from germline, CDR1 is MNHEY and CDR2 is SVGAGI. V lost 6 bases to trimming and J lost 7 bases, with 15 bases between them. The CDR3, as DNA: TGTGCCAGCAGCCTAACGGGGGCGGGTGGCTACACCTTC. It specifies CASSLTGAGGYTF.

To note about this clone: At one boundary the junction diverges from the germline segment, which might be a read error. Other DNA sequences from this sample encode an identical CDR3 as well. The rearrangement uses TRBV5-4 and TRBJ1-1, with no clear D. The CDR3 loop spans 14 amino acids. Germline V lookup: CDR1 SGHNT, CDR2 YYREEE (reference sequence). CDR3 sequence (DNA): TGTGCCAGTAGCTTGTTAGGCGGGAACACTGAAGCTTTCTTT. This sequence encodes CASSLLGGNTEAFF. The full variable domain, rest sourced from reference TRBV5-4 and TRBJ1-1, is ETGVTQSPTHLIKTRGQQVTLRCSSQSGHNTVSWYQQALGQGPQFIFQYYREEENGRGNFPPRFSGLQFPNYSSELNVNALELDDSALYLCASSLLGGNTEAFFGQGTRLTVV.

This rearrangement joins TRBV6-5 to TRBJ2-1; D gene ambiguous. V lost 2 bases and J 5 bases, leaving 10 bases between the germline ends. CDR1 and CDR2 from the germline V gene are MNHEY and SVGAGI. The CDR3 has 14 amino acids. In DNA, the CDR3 is TGTGCCAGCAGTTACATAGGGCCCCACAATGAGCAGTTCTTC. Residues: CASSYIGPHNEQFF.

The CDR3 region has the DNA TGTGCCAGCTCACTACCGGGACAGGTTATGTTTTTT. The encoded protein is CASSLPGQVMFF. J is TRBJ1-4 and V is TRBV18; TRBD1 aligns across 8 bases. V was clipped by 4 bases and J by 15 bases; unmatched bases: 7. Germline-derived CDR1 and CDR2 are KGHSH and LQKENI. This CDR3 comprises 12 residues.

This chain uses TRBV7-3 with TRBJ1-2, with D possibly matching TRBD1 (6 bases). The CDR3 runs to 13 residues. CDR1 and CDR2 (germline): SGHTA, FQGTGA. Trimming took off 4 bases at V and 7 bases at J, with 13 bases between the two ends. DNA of the CDR3: TGTGCCAGCAGCTCCACAGGGTTTGCTGGCTACACCTTC. Translated, it gives CASSSTGFAGYTF.

The J gene is TRBJ1-1, the V gene TRBV6-5; maybe TRBD1 (5 bases). From germline, CDR1 is MNHEY and CDR2 SVGAGI. The CDR3 contains 13 residues. Trimming took off 2 bases at V and 6 bases at J, with 10 bases between the two ends. The CDR3 nucleotides read TGTGCCAGCAGTTACGGGATAGGGGCTGAAGCTTTCTTT. Its translation is CASSYGIGAEAFF.

The J gene is TRBJ2-1, the V gene TRBV6-1; 7 nucleotides align to TRBD2. V was clipped by 5 bases and J by 9 bases; unmatched bases: 7. Per germline, CDR1 MNHNS and CDR2 SASEGT. The CDR3 spans 13 residues. The CDR3 DNA reads TGTGCCAGCAGTTGGGGCGGGGAGGGTGAGCAGTTCTTC. Amino acid sequence: CASSWGGEGEQFF.